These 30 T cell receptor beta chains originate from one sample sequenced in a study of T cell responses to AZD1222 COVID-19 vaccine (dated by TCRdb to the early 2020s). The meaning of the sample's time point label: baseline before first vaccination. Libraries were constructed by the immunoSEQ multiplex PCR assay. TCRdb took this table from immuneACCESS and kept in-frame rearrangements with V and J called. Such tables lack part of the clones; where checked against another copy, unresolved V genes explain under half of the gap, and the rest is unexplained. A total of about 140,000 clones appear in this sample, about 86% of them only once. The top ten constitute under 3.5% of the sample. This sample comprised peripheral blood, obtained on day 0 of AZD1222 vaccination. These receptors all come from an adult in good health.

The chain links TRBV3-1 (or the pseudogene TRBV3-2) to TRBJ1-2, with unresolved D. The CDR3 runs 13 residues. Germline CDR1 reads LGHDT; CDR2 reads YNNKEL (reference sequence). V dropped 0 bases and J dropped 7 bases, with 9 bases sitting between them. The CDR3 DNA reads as TGTGCCAGCAGCCAAGAGGTCTATGTTGGCTACACCTTC. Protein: CASSQEVYVGYTF.

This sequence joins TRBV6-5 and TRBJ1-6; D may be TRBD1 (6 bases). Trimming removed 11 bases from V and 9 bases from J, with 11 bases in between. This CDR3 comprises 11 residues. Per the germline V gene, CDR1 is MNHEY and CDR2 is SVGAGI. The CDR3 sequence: CASQGGSPLHF. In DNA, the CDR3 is TGTGCCTCCCAAGGGGGTTCACCCCTCCACTTT.

CDR3 coding DNA: TGTGCCAGCAGCGGAGTGGACAGCTCAAATCAGCCCCAGCATTTT. This codes for CASSGVDSSNQPQHF. The chain joins TRBV9 to TRBJ1-5; D might be TRBD1 (6 bases). V shed 3 bases and J shed 4 bases, with 14 bases lying between them. Germline lookup yields CDR1 SGDLS and CDR2 YYNGEE. The CDR3 totals 15 residues.

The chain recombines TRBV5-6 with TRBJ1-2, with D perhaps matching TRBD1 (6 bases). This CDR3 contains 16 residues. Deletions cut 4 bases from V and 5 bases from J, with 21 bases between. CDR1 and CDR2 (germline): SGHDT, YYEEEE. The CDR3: CASSETPRDNHYGYTF. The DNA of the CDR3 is TGTGCCAGCAGCGAAACACCCCGGGACAATCATTATGGCTACACCTTC.

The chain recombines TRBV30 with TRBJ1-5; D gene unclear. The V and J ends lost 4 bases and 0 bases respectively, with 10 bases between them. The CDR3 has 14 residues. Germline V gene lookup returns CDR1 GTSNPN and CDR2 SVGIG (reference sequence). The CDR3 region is CAWTNGYSNQPQHF. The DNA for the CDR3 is TGTGCCTGGACAAACGGTTATAGCAATCAGCCCCAGCATTTT.

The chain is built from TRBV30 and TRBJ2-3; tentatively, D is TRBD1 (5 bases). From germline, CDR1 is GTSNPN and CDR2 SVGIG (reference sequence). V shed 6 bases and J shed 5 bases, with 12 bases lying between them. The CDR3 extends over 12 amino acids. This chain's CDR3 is CACRDSGDTQYF. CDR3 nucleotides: TGTGCCTGCCGCGACAGTGGAGATACGCAGTATTTT.

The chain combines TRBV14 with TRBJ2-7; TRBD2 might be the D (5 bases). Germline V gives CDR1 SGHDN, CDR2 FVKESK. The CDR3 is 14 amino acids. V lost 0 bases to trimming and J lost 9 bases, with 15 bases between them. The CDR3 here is CASSQDPSLAAQYF. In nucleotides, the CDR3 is TGTGCCAGCAGCCAAGACCCCTCCCTAGCTGCGCAGTACTTC. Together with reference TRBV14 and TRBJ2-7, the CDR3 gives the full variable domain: EAGVTQFPSHSVIEKGQTVTLRCDPISGHDNLYWYRRVMGKEIKFLLHFVKESKQDESGMPNNRFLAERTGGTYSTLKVQPAELEDSGVYFCASSQDPSLAAQYFGPGTRLTVT.

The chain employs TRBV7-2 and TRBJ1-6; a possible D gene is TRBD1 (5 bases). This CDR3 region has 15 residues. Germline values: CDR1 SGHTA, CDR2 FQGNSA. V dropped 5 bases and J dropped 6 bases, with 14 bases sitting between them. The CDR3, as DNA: TGTGCCAGCAGCCCTACGGGGCGGCGTAATTCACCCCTCCACTTT. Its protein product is CASSPTGRRNSPLHF.

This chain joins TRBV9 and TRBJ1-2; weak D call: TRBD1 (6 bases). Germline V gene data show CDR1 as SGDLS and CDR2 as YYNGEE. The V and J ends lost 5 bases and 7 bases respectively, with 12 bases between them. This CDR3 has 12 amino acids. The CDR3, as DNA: TGTGCCAGCAGTGGGGGCAGGGCTGGCTACACCTTC. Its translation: CASSGGRAGYTF. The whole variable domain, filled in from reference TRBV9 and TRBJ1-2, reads DSGVTQTPKHLITATGQRVTLRCSPRSGDLSVYWYQQSLDQGLQFLIQYYNGEERAKGNILERFSAQQFPDLHSELNLSSLELGDSALYFCASSGGRAGYTFGSGTRLTVV.

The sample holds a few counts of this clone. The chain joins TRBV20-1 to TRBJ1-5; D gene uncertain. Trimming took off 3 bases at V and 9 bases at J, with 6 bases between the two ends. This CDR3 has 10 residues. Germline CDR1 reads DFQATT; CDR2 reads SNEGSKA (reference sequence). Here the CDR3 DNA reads TGCAGTGCTAGTGGAGGGCCCCAGCATTTT. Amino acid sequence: CSASGGPQHF.

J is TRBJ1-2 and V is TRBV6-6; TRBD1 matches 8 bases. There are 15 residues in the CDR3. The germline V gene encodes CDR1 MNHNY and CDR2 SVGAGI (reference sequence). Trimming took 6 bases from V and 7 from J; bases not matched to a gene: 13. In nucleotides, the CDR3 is TGTGCCAGCAGGAACCAGGGACAGGACCTCGGTGGCTACACCTTC. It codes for CASRNQGQDLGGYTF.

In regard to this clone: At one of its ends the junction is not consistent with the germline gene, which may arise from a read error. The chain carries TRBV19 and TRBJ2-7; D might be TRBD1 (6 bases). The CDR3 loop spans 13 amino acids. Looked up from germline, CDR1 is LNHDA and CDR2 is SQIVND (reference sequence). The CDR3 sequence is CASSIAGVYVQYF. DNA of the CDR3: TGTGCCAGTAGTATCGCAGGGGTATACGTGCAGTACTTC.

This CDR3 reads CASSQDRGERRNEQFF. CDR3 nucleotide sequence: TGTGCCAGCAGCCAAGACAGGGGGGAGCGTCGGAATGAGCAGTTCTTC. The chain links TRBV4-2 to TRBJ2-1; TRBD1 is a possible D gene (7 bases). Per germline, CDR1 LGHNA and CDR2 YNFKEQ. There are 16 residues in the CDR3. V lost 0 bases to trimming and J lost 7 bases, with 16 bases between them.

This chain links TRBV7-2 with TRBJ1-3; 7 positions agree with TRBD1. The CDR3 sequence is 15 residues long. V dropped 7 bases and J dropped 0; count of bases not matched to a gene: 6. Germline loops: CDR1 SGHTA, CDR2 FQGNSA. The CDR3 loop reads CASTYRGSSGNTIYF. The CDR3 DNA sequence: TGTGCCAGCACATACAGGGGAAGCTCTGGAAACACCATATATTTT.

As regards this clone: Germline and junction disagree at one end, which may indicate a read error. The CDR3 coding sequence is TGTGCCTGGAGTGTTAGGGTGAACTCTGAAGCTTTCTTT. Protein: CAWSVRVNSEAFF. The rearrangement uses TRBV30 and TRBJ1-1; no clear D gene. CDR1 is GTSNPN and CDR2 is SVGIG in the germline V gene (reference sequence). The CDR3 consists of 13 residues.

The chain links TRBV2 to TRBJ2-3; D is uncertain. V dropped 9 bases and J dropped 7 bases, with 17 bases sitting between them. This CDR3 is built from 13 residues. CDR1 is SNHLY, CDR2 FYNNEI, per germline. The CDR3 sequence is CARNQKGTHTQYF. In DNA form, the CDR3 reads TGTGCCAGAAACCAAAAAGGAACTCATACGCAGTATTTT.

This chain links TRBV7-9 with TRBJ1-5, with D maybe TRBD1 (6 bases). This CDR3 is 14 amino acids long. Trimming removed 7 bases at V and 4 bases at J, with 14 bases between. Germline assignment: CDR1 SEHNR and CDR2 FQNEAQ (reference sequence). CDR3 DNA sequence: TGTGCCAGCACCTCGACAGGAGAAAATCAGCCCCAGCATTTT. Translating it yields CASTSTGENQPQHF.

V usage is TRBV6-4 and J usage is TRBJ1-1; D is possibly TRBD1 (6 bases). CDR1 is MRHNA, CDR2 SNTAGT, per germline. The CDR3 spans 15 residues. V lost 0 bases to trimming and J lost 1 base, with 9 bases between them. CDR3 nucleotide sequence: TGTGCCAGCAGTGACTCAGGGACACCGAACACTGAAGCTTTCTTT. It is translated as CASSDSGTPNTEAFF.

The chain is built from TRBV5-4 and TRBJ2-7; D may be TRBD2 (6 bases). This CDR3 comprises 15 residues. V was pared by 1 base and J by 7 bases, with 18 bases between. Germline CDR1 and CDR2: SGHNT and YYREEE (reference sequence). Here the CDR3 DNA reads TGTGCCAGCAGCTTGACGGCGGGGTCCCCCGGGGAGCAGTACTTC. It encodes CASSLTAGSPGEQYF.

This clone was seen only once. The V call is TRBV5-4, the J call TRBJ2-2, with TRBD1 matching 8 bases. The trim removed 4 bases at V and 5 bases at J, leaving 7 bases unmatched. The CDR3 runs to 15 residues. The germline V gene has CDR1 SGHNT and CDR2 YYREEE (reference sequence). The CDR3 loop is CASSRDRGTTGELFF. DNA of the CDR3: TGTGCCAGCAGCCGCGACAGGGGCACTACCGGGGAGCTGTTTTTT.

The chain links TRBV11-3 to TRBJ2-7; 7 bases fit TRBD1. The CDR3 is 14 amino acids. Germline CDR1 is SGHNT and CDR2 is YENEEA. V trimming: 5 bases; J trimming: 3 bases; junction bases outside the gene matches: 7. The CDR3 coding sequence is TGTGCCAGCAGCGGTCAGGGGGACATCTACGAGCAGTACTTC. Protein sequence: CASSGQGDIYEQYF.

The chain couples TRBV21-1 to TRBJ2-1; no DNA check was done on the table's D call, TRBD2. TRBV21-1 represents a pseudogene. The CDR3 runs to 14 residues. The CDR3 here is CASSSSGRRNEQFF. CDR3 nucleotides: TGTGCCAGCAGCAGTAGCGGGAGGAGAAATGAGCAGTTCTTC.

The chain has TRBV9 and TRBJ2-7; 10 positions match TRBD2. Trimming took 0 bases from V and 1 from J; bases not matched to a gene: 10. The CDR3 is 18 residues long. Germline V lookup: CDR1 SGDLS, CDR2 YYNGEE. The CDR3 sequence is CASSVEPPQREGSYEQYF. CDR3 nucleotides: TGTGCCAGCAGCGTAGAACCCCCCCAGCGGGAGGGTTCCTACGAGCAGTACTTC.

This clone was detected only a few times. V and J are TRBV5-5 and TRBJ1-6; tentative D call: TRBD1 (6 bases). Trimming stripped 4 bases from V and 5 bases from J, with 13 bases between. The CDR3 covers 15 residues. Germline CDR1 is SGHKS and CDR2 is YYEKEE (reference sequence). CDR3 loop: CASSLMTGHNSPLHF. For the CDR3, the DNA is TGTGCCAGCAGCCTAATGACAGGACATAATTCACCCCTCCACTTT.

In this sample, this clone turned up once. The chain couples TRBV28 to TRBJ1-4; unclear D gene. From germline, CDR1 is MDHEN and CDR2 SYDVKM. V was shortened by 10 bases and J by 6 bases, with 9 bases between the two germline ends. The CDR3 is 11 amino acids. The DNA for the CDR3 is TGTGCCATGCTGGGGTATGAAAAACTGTTTTTT. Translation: CAMLGYEKLFF.

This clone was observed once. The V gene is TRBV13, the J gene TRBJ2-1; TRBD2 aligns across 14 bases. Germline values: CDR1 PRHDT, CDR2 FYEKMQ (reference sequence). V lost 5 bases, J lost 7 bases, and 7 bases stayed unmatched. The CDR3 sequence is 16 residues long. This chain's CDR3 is CASSPPTSGGENEQFF. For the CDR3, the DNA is TGTGCCAGCAGCCCTCCGACTAGCGGGGGGGAGAATGAGCAGTTCTTC.

CDR3 coding DNA: TGTGCCAGCAGAAGGGGGACAGGGTTGGAAGAAAAACTGTTTTTT. Its translation is CASRRGTGLEEKLFF. V gene TRBV6-5 combines with J gene TRBJ1-4; TRBD1 aligns across 9 bases. Per germline, CDR1 MNHEY and CDR2 SVGAGI. There are 15 residues in the CDR3. The trim removed 6 bases at V and 8 bases at J, leaving 10 bases unmatched.

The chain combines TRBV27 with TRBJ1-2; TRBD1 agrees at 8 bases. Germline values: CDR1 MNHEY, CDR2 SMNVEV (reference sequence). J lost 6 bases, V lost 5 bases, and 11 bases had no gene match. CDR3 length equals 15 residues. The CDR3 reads CASSHQDRAADGYTF. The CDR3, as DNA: TGTGCCAGCAGTCACCAGGACAGGGCGGCGGATGGCTACACCTTC.

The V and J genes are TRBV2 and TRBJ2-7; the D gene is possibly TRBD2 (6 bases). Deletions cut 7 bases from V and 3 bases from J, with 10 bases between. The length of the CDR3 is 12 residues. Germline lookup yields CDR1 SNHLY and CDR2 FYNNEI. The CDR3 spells CASNRRVYEQYF. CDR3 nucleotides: TGTGCCAGCAATCGGAGGGTCTACGAGCAGTACTTC.

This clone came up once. In nucleotides, the CDR3 is TGTGCCAGCAGCCTCGACAGCACCTCTGGAAACACCATATATTTT. The encoded protein is CASSLDSTSGNTIYF. The chain combines TRBV3-1 (or the pseudogene TRBV3-2) with TRBJ1-3; tentative D call: TRBD1 (5 bases). Germline CDR1 is LGHDT and CDR2 is YNNKEL (reference sequence). Trimming cost V 4 bases and J 0 bases, with 10 bases left between them. The CDR3 consists of 15 residues.